These 27 T cell receptor beta chains were sequenced from one sample in a study of cytomegalovirus exposure and HLA in healthy donors. Vbeta (60) and Jbeta (13) primers were used in the PCR. The repertoire was sequenced with immunoSEQ multiplex PCR; TCRdb's copy has only in-frame clones and lacks some. The sample holds 150,000 to 170,000 clones; roughly 74% are singletons and the top ten take roughly 2.8%. Specimen: PBMCs. Source of these receptors: a man between 18 and 35 years old in good health and CMV-seronegative.

The gene calls are TRBV6-5 and TRBJ1-4, with 10 bases lining up with TRBD1. CDR1 and CDR2 (germline): MNHEY, SVGAGI. CDR3 length: 15 amino acids. J gave up 10 bases and V 5 bases, and 10 bases lay outside the gene matches. The CDR3 DNA reads as TGTGCCAGCAGTGCCCCGGGACAGGGGAGTAGAAAACTGTTTTTT. Its protein product is CASSAPGQGSRKLFF.

This clone was counted a few times. The chain is built from TRBV5-1 and TRBJ1-1; weak D call: TRBD1 (5 bases). The CDR3 covers 20 residues. In germline, CDR1 is SGHRS, CDR2 YFSETQ. V lost 0 bases to trimming and J lost 0 bases, with 24 bases between them. This chain's CDR3 is CASSLGLWGSGGVMNTEAFF. The CDR3 DNA is TGCGCCAGCAGCTTGGGGTTATGGGGTTCGGGAGGGGTAATGAACACTGAAGCTTTCTTT.

This clone has more than one count but fewer than ten. CDR3 sequence: CASSSSARRGGSYNEQFF. The CDR3 DNA follows: TGTGCCAGCAGCTCCAGCGCTCGGCGGGGGGGTTCCTACAATGAGCAGTTCTTC. The V gene is TRBV7-2, the J gene TRBJ2-1, with 9 nucleotides matching TRBD2. Germline CDR1 is SGHTA and CDR2 is FQGNSA. V lost 4 bases and J lost 1; bases outside the gene matches: 11. This CDR3 spans 18 amino acids.

This clone was seen a few times. The chain carries TRBV30 and TRBJ1-6; D is uncertain. The germline gives CDR1 GTSNPN, CDR2 SVGIG (reference sequence). The V end was cut by 2 bases, the J end by 7 bases, with 9 bases between. This CDR3 has 13 amino acids. The CDR3 spells CAWSPERNSPLHF. The CDR3 DNA reads TGTGCCTGGAGTCCCGAGAGGAATTCACCCCTCCACTTT.

The chain couples TRBV19 to TRBJ1-5; possible D gene TRBD1, 5 bases. This CDR3 spans 16 amino acids. Trimming took 4 bases from V and 2 from J, leaving 15 bases between them. Germline V CDR1 and CDR2: LNHDA, SQIVND (reference sequence). Written as DNA, the CDR3 is TGTGCCAGTAGTACCCAGCAGCGGGGGGGCAATCAGCCCCAGCATTTT. Translated: CASSTQQRGGNQPQHF.

The rearrangement links TRBV6-1 to TRBJ2-7, with TRBD2 matching over 10 bases. CDR1 is MNHNS, CDR2 SASEGT, per germline. After removal of 0 bases from V and 5 bases from J, the junction contained 10 bases not matched to a gene. The CDR3 spans 17 residues. CDR3 sequence reads: CASSEAGSGGAIHEQYV. DNA of the CDR3: TGTGCCAGCAGTGAAGCCGGGAGCGGGGGGGCAATCCACGAGCAGTACGTC.

The V and J genes are TRBV11-2 and TRBJ2-2, with D maybe TRBD1 (6 bases). The CDR3 loop spans 14 amino acids. Trimming left V 5 bases short and J 5 bases short, with 12 bases between. Per germline, CDR1 SGHAT and CDR2 FQNNGV. This chain's CDR3 is CASSQRGGTGELFF. In nucleotides, the CDR3 is TGTGCCAGCAGCCAAAGAGGGGGAACCGGGGAGCTGTTTTTT.

This clone was counted a single time. The chain links TRBV7-3 to TRBJ1-2; a weak D match, TRBD1 (5 bases). V lost 2 bases and J 0 bases, leaving 13 bases between the germline ends. Germline V gene sequence: CDR1 SGHTA, CDR2 FQGTGA. The CDR3 consists of 16 residues. The CDR3 sequence: CASSLQGPSSNYGYTF. CDR3 DNA: TGTGCCAGCAGCTTACAGGGCCCTTCGTCTAACTATGGCTACACCTTC.

The CDR3 DNA reads as TGTGCCAGCTCATCCCGGGGGGCCGGCAATGAGCAGTTCTTC. Protein product: CASSSRGAGNEQFF. The chain employs TRBV18 and TRBJ2-1, with TRBD2 as a possible D gene (7 bases). Trimming pared 5 bases from V and 6 bases from J, leaving 14 bases between. This CDR3 is built from 14 residues. CDR1 KGHSH and CDR2 LQKENI come from the germline V gene.

J is TRBJ2-5 and V is TRBV5-8, with 9 bases lining up with TRBD2. Germline-derived CDR1 and CDR2 are SGHTS and YDEGEE. This CDR3 spans 16 amino acids. The trim removed 4 bases at V and 5 bases at J, leaving 12 bases unmatched. The CDR3 is CASSRRIIAGDETQYF. CDR3 bases: TGTGCCAGCAGCCGACGGATAATAGCGGGGGACGAGACCCAGTACTTC.

This clone appeared a single time. The rearrangement uses TRBV5-4 and TRBJ2-7; maybe TRBD2 (6 bases). Trimming removed 3 bases at V and 6 bases at J, with 16 bases between. CDR1 SGHNT and CDR2 YYREEE come from the germline V gene (reference sequence). The CDR3 length is 14 residues. CDR3 nucleotides: TGTGCCAGCAGCTGGGGAGGAACCCTACCCGAGCAGTACTTC. Translating gives CASSWGGTLPEQYF.

This clone was observed a few times. Other nucleotide sequences in the sample specify the same CDR3. The chain has TRBV19 and TRBJ2-3; 12 positions match TRBD2. Trimming took 7 bases from V and 5 from J; bases not matched to a gene: 4. Per the germline V gene, CDR1 is LNHDA and CDR2 is SQIVND (reference sequence). The CDR3 has 14 amino acids. This CDR3 is CASTSGGAGDTQYF. For the CDR3, the DNA is TGTGCCAGTACTAGCGGGGGGGCTGGAGATACGCAGTATTTT.

The rearrangement uses TRBV13 and TRBJ1-1, with D perhaps TRBD1 (5 bases). The CDR3 consists of 14 residues. V lost 0 bases, J lost 6 bases, and 11 bases lay in between. From germline, CDR1 is PRHDT and CDR2 FYEKMQ (reference sequence). The CDR3 coding sequence is TGTGCCAGCAGCTTAGGACGGGGGACCCCTGAAGCTTTCTTT. This translates into CASSLGRGTPEAFF. Filled out from reference TRBV13 and TRBJ1-1, the complete variable domain reads AAGVIQSPRHLIKEKRETATLKCYPIPRHDTVYWYQQGPGQDPQFLISFYEKMQSDKGSIPDRFSAQQFSDYHSELNMSSLELGDSALYFCASSLGRGTPEAFFGQGTRLTVV.

The rearrangement uses TRBV7-3 and TRBJ2-7, with 10 nucleotides matching TRBD1. CDR1 is SGHTA and CDR2 is FQGTGA in the germline V gene. The CDR3 is 12 residues long. Losses at the gene ends were 5 bases for V and 11 bases for J; bases not matched to a gene: 6. The CDR3 coding sequence is TGTGCCAGCAGCCAGGGACAGGGGCTCAAGTACTTC. Protein: CASSQGQGLKYF.

A word on this clone: The junction shows a germline mismatch at one end, possibly a read error. The genes are TRBV2 and TRBJ2-6, with D possibly TRBD1 on 8 matching bases. Germline values: CDR1 SNHLY, CDR2 FYNNEI. This CDR3 has 19 amino acids. This CDR3 is CASGGDRLRAISGANGLTF. The CDR3 region has the DNA TGTGCCAGCGGGGGGGACAGGCTTCGGGCAATTTCTGGGGCCAACGGCCTGACTTTC. The variable domain in full, with the rest retrieved from reference TRBV2 and TRBJ2-6, is EPEVTQTPSHQVTQMGQEVILRCVPISNHLYFYWYRQILGQKVEFLVSFYNNEISEKSEIFDDQFSVERPDGSNFTLKIRSTKLEDSAMYFCASGGDRLRAISGANGLTFGAGSRLTVL.

The V call is TRBV7-2, the J call TRBJ1-6, with D uncertain. The CDR3 runs 13 residues. Trimming stripped 5 bases from V and 7 bases from J, with 9 bases between. Per the germline V gene, CDR1 is SGHTA and CDR2 is FQGNSA. The CDR3, as DNA: TGTGCCAGCAGCGCCTCGGTGAATTCACCCCTCCACTTT. The encoded protein is CASSASVNSPLHF.

This clone turned up a few times. This chain uses TRBV19 with TRBJ1-2, with D tentatively TRBD1 (5 bases). Trimming shortened V by 1 base and J by 0 bases, and 9 bases separated the two germline ends. The CDR3 loop spans 15 amino acids. Germline-derived CDR1 and CDR2 are LNHDA and SQIVND (reference sequence). In nucleotides, the CDR3 is TGTGCCAGTAGTATAGCTGCAGGGACTAACTATGGCTACACCTTC. Protein product: CASSIAAGTNYGYTF.

The chain carries TRBV7-2 and TRBJ1-5; 7 bases are a match to TRBD1. Germline V gene lookup returns CDR1 SGHTA and CDR2 FQGNSA. V lost 5 bases and J lost 7; bases outside the gene matches: 8. This CDR3 region has 14 residues. This chain's CDR3 is CASSPQTGPQPQHF. The DNA for the CDR3 is TGTGCCAGCAGCCCACAGACAGGGCCCCAGCCCCAGCATTTT.

This chain connects TRBV28 to TRBJ2-1; 9 bases map to TRBD2. This CDR3 has 14 amino acids. Germline V gives CDR1 MDHEN, CDR2 SYDVKM. V shed 6 bases, J shed 7 bases, and the junction held 7 bases outside the gene matches. The CDR3 nucleotides read TGTGCCAGCAGCCGCGGGGGGGCCACGAATGAGCAGTTCTTC. Translating gives CASSRGGATNEQFF.

This clone was found a few times. The J gene is TRBJ1-1, the V gene TRBV7-3; D ambiguous. Per the germline V gene, CDR1 is SGHTA and CDR2 is FQGTGA. The CDR3 spans 15 residues. Trimming pared 0 bases from V and 1 base from J, leaving 9 bases between. CDR3 amino acids: CASSLTRAPNTEAFF. The CDR3 DNA reads as TGTGCCAGCAGCTTAACGCGGGCCCCGAACACTGAAGCTTTCTTT.

V is TRBV14 and J is TRBJ2-7; D is possibly TRBD1 (5 bases). CDR1 and CDR2 (germline): SGHDN, FVKESK. The CDR3 has 16 residues. Deletions cut 3 bases from V and 4 bases from J, with 19 bases between. The CDR3 reads CASSHMLGHNQYEQYF. The CDR3 region has the DNA TGTGCCAGCAGCCACATGCTCGGACATAACCAATACGAGCAGTACTTC.

This clone has just one count. The chain recombines TRBV10-3 with TRBJ2-5; 10 bases agree with TRBD1. This CDR3 has 13 amino acids. After removal of 4 bases from V and 4 bases from J, the junction contained 0 bases not matched to a gene. Per germline, CDR1 ENHRY and CDR2 SYGVKD. The DNA of the CDR3 is TGTGCCATCAGTGGGACAGGGGGAGAGACCCAGTACTTC. It yields the protein CAISGTGGETQYF.

The J gene is TRBJ1-1, the V gene TRBV6-1; D possibly corresponds to TRBD1 (5 bases). Trimming removed 3 bases at V and 5 bases at J, with 16 bases between. Germline CDR1 is MNHNS and CDR2 is SASEGT. The CDR3 length is 15 residues. In DNA form, the CDR3 reads TGTGCCAGCAGTGACGGGGGGTATTTTCGGACTGAAGCTTTCTTT. It is translated as CASSDGGYFRTEAFF.

The V gene is TRBV19, the J gene TRBJ1-6; 7 bases match TRBD1. The CDR3 has 15 amino acids. Per the germline V gene, CDR1 is LNHDA and CDR2 is SQIVND (reference sequence). The V and J ends lost 4 bases and 11 bases, in that order; junction bases with no gene match: 11. CDR3: CASSKDRAYRAPLHF. The CDR3 coding sequence is TGTGCCAGTAGTAAAGACAGGGCCTATCGGGCACCCCTCCACTTT.

J is TRBJ2-4 and V is TRBV5-1; 8 nucleotides match TRBD1. The CDR3 is 15 amino acids. Germline CDR1 SGHRS, CDR2 YFSETQ. Trimming took 4 bases from V and 9 from J; bases not matched to a gene: 12. For the CDR3, the DNA is TGCGCCAGCAGCCCTTCGGGACAGGAGGCTGGCATTCAGTACTTC. It yields the protein CASSPSGQEAGIQYF.

The J gene is TRBJ2-5, the V gene TRBV7-9; TRBD2 aligns across 7 bases. The CDR3 spans 14 residues. The germline V gene encodes CDR1 SEHNR and CDR2 FQNEAQ (reference sequence). J lost 5 bases, V lost 1 base, and 4 bases had no gene match. CDR3 sequence (DNA): TGTGCCAGCAGCTTAGTTGCTAGCGGTGAGACCCAGTACTTC. It is translated as CASSLVASGETQYF.

The chain combines TRBV15 with TRBJ1-2, with D possibly being TRBD1 (6 bases). The V end was cut by 5 bases, the J end by 8 bases, with 12 bases between. The CDR3 is 12 residues long. CDR1 and CDR2 from the germline V gene are LNHNV and YYDKDF (reference sequence). The DNA for the CDR3 is TGTGCCACCAGCGGAGGGACAATCGGCTACACCTTC. Translation gives CATSGGTIGYTF. Filled out from reference TRBV15 and TRBJ1-2, the complete variable domain reads DAMVIQNPRYQVTQFGKPVTLSCSQTLNHNVMYWYQQKSSQAPKLLFHYYDKDFNNEADTPDNFQSRRPNTSFCFLDIRSPGLGDTAMYLCATSGGTIGYTFGSGTRLTVV.